This T cell receptor (beta chain) was recorded in a study of vaccination effects on CD4 cells after COVID-19. There are 16 residues in the CDR3. V lost 1 base and J lost 7, with 17 bases in between. Germline V lookup: CDR1 SEHNR, CDR2 FQNEAQ (reference sequence). This table comes from immunoSEQ multiplex PCR, and its TCRdb copy is limited to in-frame clones, with some not included. The repertoire consists of about 23,000 clones, with around 68% occurring once and the leading ten covering roughly 12%. On this clone: Antigen: not known.

In the ViraFEST assay, antigen-specific CD4+ clonotypes were identified by expansion after peptide-pool stimulation. Isolation of CD4+ T cells took place after more than 9 days of culture. Nobody among the vaccine recipients had prior SARS-CoV-2 infection (nucleocapsid antibodies were negative). Wells containing over 1.5 million PBMC each were cultured with approximately 10 IU/ml IL-2 and about 10 ug/ml peptides. The chain recombines TRBV7-9 with TRBJ1-5; possibly TRBD1 for D (6 bases). The sequence was obtained from a human donor who received a COVID-19 vaccine. Sequenced here: CD4+ T cells from PBMCs cultured with HCoV-NL63 spike peptides, sampled before COVID-19 vaccination. Written as DNA, the CDR3 is TGTGCCAGCAGCTTAGGAGCGTCAGGGGTCGGGCAGCCCCAGCATTTT. Translated, it gives CASSLGASGVGQPQHF.